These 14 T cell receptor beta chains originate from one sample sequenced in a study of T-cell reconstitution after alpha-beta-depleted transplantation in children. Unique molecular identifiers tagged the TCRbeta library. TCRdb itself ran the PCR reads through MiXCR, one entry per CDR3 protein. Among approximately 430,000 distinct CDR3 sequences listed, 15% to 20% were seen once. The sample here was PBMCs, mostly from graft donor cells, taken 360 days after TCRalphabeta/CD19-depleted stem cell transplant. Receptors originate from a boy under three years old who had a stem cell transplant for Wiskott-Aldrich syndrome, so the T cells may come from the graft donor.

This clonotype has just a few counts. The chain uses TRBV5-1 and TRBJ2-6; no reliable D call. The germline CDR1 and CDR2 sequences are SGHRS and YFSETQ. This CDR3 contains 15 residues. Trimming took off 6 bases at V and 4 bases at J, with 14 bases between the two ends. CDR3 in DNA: TGCGCCAGCACCATCGGTGCATCCGGGGCCAACGTCCTGACTTTC. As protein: CASTIGASGANVLTF. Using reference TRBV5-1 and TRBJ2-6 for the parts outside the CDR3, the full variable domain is KAGVTQTPRYLIKTRGQQVTLSCSPISGHRSVSWYQQTPGQGLQFLFEYFSETQRNKGNFPGRFSGRQFSNSRSEMNVSTLELGDSALYLCASTIGASGANVLTFGAGSRLTVL.

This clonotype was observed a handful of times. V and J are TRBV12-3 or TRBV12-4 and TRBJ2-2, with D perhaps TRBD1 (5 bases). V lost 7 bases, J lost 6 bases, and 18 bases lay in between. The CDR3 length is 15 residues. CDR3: CASNQNTGSSGELFF. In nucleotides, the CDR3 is TGTGCCAGCAACCAAAACACAGGTTCTTCCGGGGAGCTGTTTTTT.

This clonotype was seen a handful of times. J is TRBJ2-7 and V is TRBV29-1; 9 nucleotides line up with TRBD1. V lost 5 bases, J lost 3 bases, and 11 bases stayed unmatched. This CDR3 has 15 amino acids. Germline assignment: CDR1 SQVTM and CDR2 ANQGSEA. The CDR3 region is CSVHGAGQGGYEQYF. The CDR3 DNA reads TGCAGCGTTCACGGGGCGGGACAGGGTGGCTACGAGCAGTACTTC.

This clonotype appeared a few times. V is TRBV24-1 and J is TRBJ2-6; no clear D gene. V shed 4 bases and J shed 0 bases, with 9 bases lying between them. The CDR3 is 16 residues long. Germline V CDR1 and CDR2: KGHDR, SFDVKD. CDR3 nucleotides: TGTGCCACCAGTGACCATAGAGGCTCTGGGGCCAACGTCCTGACTTTC. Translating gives CATSDHRGSGANVLTF.

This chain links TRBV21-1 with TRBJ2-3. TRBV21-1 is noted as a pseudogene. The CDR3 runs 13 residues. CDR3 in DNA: TGTGCCAGCAGCAAACTCACCGGCGGTACGCAGTATTTT. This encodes CASSKLTGGTQYF.

CDR3 amino acids: CASRASPYNEQFF. DNA for the CDR3: TGCGCCAGCAGGGCTAGCCCTTACAATGAGCAGTTCTTC. This rearrangement joins TRBV5-1 to TRBJ2-1; possible D gene TRBD2, 5 bases. Trimming stripped 5 bases from V and 4 bases from J, with 10 bases between. Germline-derived CDR1 and CDR2 are SGHRS and YFSETQ. The CDR3 has 13 amino acids.

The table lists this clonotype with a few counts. CDR3 in amino acids: CASSSALAGGPHEQYF. CDR3 bases: TGTGCCAGCAGTTCGGCATTAGCGGGGGGGCCTCACGAGCAGTACTTC. J is TRBJ2-7 and V is TRBV28, with TRBD2 matching 11 bases. The germline V gene has CDR1 MDHEN and CDR2 SYDVKM. This CDR3 is built from 16 residues. The junction had 10 bases not matched to a gene; V was cut back by 4 bases and J by 5 bases.

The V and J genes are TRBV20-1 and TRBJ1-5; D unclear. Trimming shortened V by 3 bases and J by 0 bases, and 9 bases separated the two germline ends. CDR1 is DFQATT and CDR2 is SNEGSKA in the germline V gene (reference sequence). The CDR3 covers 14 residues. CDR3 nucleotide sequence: TGCAGTGCTAGTGCCCAGTATAGCAATCAGCCCCAGCATTTT. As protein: CSASAQYSNQPQHF.

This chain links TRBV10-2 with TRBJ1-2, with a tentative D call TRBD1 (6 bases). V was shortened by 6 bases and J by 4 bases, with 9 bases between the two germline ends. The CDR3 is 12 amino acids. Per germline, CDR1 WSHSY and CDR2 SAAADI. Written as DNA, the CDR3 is TGCGCCAGCAGCGGACAGCTCTATGGCTACACCTTC. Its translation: CASSGQLYGYTF.

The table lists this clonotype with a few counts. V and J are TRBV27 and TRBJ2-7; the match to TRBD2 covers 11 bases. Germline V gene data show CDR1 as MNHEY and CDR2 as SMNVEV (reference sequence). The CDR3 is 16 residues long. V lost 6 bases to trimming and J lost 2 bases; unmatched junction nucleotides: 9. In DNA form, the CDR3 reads TGTGCCAGCAGCACACGACTAGCGGGATTTCCCTACGAGCAGTACTTC. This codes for CASSTRLAGFPYEQYF.

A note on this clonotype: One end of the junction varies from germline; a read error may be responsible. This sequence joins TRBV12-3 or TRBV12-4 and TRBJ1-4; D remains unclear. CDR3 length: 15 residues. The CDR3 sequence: CPSRHRTGRSEKLFF. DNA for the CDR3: TGTCCCAGCAGACATAGGACCGGGCGGAGTGAAAAACTGTTTTTT.

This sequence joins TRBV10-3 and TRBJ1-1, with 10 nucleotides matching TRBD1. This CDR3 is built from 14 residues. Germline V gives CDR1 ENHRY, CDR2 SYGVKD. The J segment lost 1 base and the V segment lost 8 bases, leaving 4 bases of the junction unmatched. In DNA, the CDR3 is TGTGCCATCGGGGACAGGGGAAGGAACACTGAAGCTTTCTTT. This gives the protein CAIGDRGRNTEAFF.

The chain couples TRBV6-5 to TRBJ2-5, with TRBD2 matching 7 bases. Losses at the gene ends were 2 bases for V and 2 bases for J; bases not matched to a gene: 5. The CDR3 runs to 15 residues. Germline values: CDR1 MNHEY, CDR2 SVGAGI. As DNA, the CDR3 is TGTGCCAGCAGTTACCGGCGGGAGTGGCAAGAGACCCAGTACTTC. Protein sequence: CASSYRREWQETQYF.

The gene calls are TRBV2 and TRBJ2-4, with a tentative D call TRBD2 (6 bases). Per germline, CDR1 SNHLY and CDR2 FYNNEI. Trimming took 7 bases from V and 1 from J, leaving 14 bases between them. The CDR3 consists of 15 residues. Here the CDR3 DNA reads TGTGCCAGCACGGACGGAGGGTCGGCCAAAAACATTCAGTACTTC. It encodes CASTDGGSAKNIQYF. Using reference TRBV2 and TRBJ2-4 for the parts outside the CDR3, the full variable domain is EPEVTQTPSHQVTQMGQEVILRCVPISNHLYFYWYRQILGQKVEFLVSFYNNEISEKSEIFDDQFSVERPDGSNFTLKIRSTKLEDSAMYFCASTDGGSAKNIQYFGAGTRLSVL.